The rows below give T cell receptor beta chains drawn from one sample of a study of TIL therapy for anti-PD-1-resistant metastatic lung cancer. The repertoire was sequenced with immunoSEQ multiplex PCR; TCRdb's copy has only in-frame clones and lacks some. Of under 70,000 clones detected, roughly 84% appear once; the ten largest clones hold just over 2.5%. The source was blood, collected at baseline. All receptors derive from a person aged 30 to 80 with non-small cell lung cancer. CDR3s include the opening cysteine and the closing phenylalanine or tryptophan. The D gene is left open where the match is weak. Rows give clone size only sometimes, using once, few, many, or a class for an expanded clone.

-	TRBJ1-1	-	TRBV27	CASTRRGNTEAFF	TGTGCCAGCACCCGCCGGGGGAACACTGAAGCTTTCTTT
TRBD2	TRBJ2-4	-	TRBV27	CASSSPGLAGAKNIQYF	TGTGCCAGCAGTTCCCCGGGACTAGCGGGAGCCAAAAACATTCAGTACTTC
-	TRBJ1-1	-	TRBV27	CASTGNTEAFF	TGTGCCAGCACGGGGAACACTGAAGCTTTCTTT
-	TRBJ1-5	-	TRBV3-1/TRBV3-2	CASSQDLAAYQPQHF	TGTGCCAGCAGCCAAGATTTGGCCGCGTATCAGCCCCAGCATTTT
-	TRBJ2-1	-	TRBV11-2	CASSFWILDEQFF	TGTGCCAGCAGCTTTTGGATCCTCGATGAGCAGTTCTTC
-	TRBJ1-1	-	TRBV25-1	CASSGSGGIGDTEAFF	TGTGCCAGCAGTGGTTCAGGAGGGATAGGGGACACTGAAGCTTTCTTT
-	TRBJ1-2	-	TRBV12-3/TRBV12-4	CASSLDRVGYTF	TGTGCCAGCAGTTTAGACAGGGTCGGCTACACCTTC
-	TRBJ2-1	-	TRBV3-1/TRBV3-2	CASTSGVEQFF	TGTGCCAGCACCTCGGGAGTTGAGCAGTTCTTC
-	TRBJ2-1	-	TRBV4-2	CASSQESAALYNEQFF	TGTGCCAGCAGCCAAGAATCGGCAGCCCTATACAATGAGCAGTTCTTC
TRBD1	TRBJ1-6	once	TRBV28	CASSRGQGNSPLHF	TGTGCCAGCAGTCGCGGACAGGGAAATTCACCCCTCCACTTT
TRBD1	TRBJ1-5	-	TRBV12-5	CASGQGTISVTNQPQHF	TGTGCTAGCGGACAGGGGACCATCTCCGTGACTAATCAGCCCCAGCATTTT
-	TRBJ2-4	once	TRBV9	CASSVDDKNIQYF	TGTGCCAGCAGCGTAGACGACAAAAACATTCAGTACTTC
-	TRBJ2-7	-	TRBV7-8	CASSLVGGPTYEQYF	TGTGCCAGCAGCTTAGTGGGGGGCCCCACCTACGAGCAGTACTTC
TRBD1	TRBJ1-2	-	TRBV12-3/TRBV12-4	CASRWTGDGYTF	TGTGCCAGCAGGTGGACAGGGGATGGCTACACCTTC
-	TRBJ1-4	once	TRBV14	CASSPRLGEKLFF	TGTGCCAGCAGCCCCCGGCTTGGCGAAAAACTGTTTTTT
TRBD2	TRBJ2-1	medium-sized	TRBV9	CASSARTSAVRNEQFF	TGTGCCAGCAGCGCAAGGACTAGCGCAGTCCGAAATGAGCAGTTCTTC
TRBD1	TRBJ1-6	-	TRBV27	CASSFGGGQGTSPLHF	TGTGCCAGCAGTTTCGGGGGGGGACAGGGTACATCACCCCTCCACTTT
TRBD1	TRBJ1-1	-	TRBV7-8	CASSPTGGSPRAFF	TGTGCCAGCAGCCCCACAGGGGGCAGCCCTCGAGCTTTCTTT
TRBD2	TRBJ2-5	-	TRBV2	CASSLAGERGETQYF	TGTGCCAGCAGTCTAGCGGGAGAACGAGGAGAGACCCAGTACTTC
-	TRBJ2-7	-	TRBV5-5	CASSLWAYEQYF	TGTGCCAGCAGCTTGTGGGCGTACGAGCAGTACTTC
-	TRBJ2-7	-	TRBV30	CAFKAPASYEQYF	TGTGCCTTCAAAGCTCCGGCCTCCTACGAGCAGTACTTC
TRBD1	TRBJ1-5	few	TRBV5-1	CASSPDRGNQPQHF	TGCGCCAGCAGCCCCGACAGGGGGAATCAGCCCCAGCATTTT
-	TRBJ2-3	-	TRBV5-1	CASSLNGISTDTQYF	TGCGCCAGCAGCTTGAACGGGATTTCAACAGATACGCAGTATTTT
-	TRBJ2-1	-	TRBV27	CASSLLGGALYNEQFF	TGTGCCAGCAGTTTATTGGGGGGGGCTCTCTACAATGAGCAGTTCTTC
TRBD2	TRBJ2-7	-	TRBV7-9	CASSLAQASGPYEQYF	TGTGCCAGCAGCTTAGCGCAGGCTAGCGGACCCTACGAGCAGTACTTC
-	TRBJ1-1	-	TRBV6-6	CASSASGNTEAFF	TGTGCCAGCAGTGCCTCCGGAAACACTGAAGCTTTCTTT
-	TRBJ2-7	-	TRBV18	CASSPGLGGNGYEQYF	TGTGCCAGCTCACCAGGCCTGGGGGGAAACGGGTACGAGCAGTACTTC
TRBD1	TRBJ2-7	-	TRBV18	CASSPPGQAGQQYF	TGTGCCAGCTCACCACCCGGACAGGCTGGACAGCAGTACTTC
-	TRBJ1-4	once	TRBV7-2	CASSFGGFSEKLFF	TGTGCCAGCAGCTTTGGGGGCTTTTCCGAAAAACTGTTTTTT
-	TRBJ1-1	-	TRBV9	CASSPRPGVEAFF	TGTGCCAGCAGCCCCCGACCGGGTGTCGAAGCTTTCTTT
TRBD2	TRBJ2-7	once	TRBV5-8	CASSRTPSGLADEQYF	TGTGCCAGCAGCCGGACCCCCTCGGGACTAGCTGACGAGCAGTACTTC
-	TRBJ2-1	-	TRBV24-1	CATSDPIGQGKNYNEQFF	TGTGCCACCAGTGATCCGATCGGGCAGGGGAAGAACTACAATGAGCAGTTCTTC
TRBD2	TRBJ2-7	-	TRBV24-1	CATSDRTSGSYEQYF	TGTGCCACCAGTGACCGGACTAGCGGGAGTTACGAGCAGTACTTC
-	TRBJ2-7	-	TRBV7-9	CASSLDPANYEQYF	TGTGCCAGCAGCTTAGATCCAGCGAACTACGAGCAGTACTTC
-	TRBJ1-2	once	TRBV9	CASSVDGEPVYGYTF	TGTGCCAGCAGCGTAGACGGGGAGCCGGTCTATGGCTACACCTTC
-	TRBJ1-6	-	TRBV2	CASTWTAENSPLHF	TGTGCCAGCACCTGGACGGCTGAAAATTCACCCCTCCACTTT
-	TRBJ2-1	-	TRBV24-1	CATSGRRTIEQFF	TGTGCCACCAGTGGCCGAAGGACTATTGAGCAGTTCTTC
-	TRBJ2-5	-	TRBV5-1	CASSLGTAQETQYF	TGCGCCAGCAGCTTGGGGACAGCCCAAGAGACCCAGTACTTC